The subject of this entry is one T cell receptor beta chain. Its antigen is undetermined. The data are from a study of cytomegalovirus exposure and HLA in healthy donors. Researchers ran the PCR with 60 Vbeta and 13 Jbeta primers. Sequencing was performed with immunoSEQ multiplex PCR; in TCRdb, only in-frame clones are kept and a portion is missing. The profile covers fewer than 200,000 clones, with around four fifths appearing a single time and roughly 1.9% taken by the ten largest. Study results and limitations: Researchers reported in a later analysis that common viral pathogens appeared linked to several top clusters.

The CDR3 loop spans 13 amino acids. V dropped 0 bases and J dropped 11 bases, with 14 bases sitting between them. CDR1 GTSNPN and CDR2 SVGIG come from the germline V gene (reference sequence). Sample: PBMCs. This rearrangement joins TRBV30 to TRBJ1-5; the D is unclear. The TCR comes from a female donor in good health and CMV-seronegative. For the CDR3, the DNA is TGTGCCTGGAGTGTACAAGGCTCCGAGGCCCAGCATTTT. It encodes CAWSVQGSEAQHF.